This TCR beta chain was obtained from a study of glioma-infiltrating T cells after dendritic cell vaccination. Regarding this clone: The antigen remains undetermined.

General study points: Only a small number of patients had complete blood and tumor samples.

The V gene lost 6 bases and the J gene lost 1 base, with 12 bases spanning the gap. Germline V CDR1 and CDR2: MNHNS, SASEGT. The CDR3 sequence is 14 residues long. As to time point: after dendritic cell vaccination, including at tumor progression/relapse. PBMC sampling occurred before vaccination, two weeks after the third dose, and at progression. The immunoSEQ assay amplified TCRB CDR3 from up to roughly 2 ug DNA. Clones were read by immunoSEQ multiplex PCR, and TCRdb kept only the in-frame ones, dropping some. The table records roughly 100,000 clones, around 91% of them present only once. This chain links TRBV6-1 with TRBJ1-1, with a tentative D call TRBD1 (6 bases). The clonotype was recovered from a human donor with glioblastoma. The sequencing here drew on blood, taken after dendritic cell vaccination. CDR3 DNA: TGTGCCAGCAGCAGGGACAACAAGAACACTGAAGCTTTCTTT. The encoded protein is CASSRDNKNTEAFF.